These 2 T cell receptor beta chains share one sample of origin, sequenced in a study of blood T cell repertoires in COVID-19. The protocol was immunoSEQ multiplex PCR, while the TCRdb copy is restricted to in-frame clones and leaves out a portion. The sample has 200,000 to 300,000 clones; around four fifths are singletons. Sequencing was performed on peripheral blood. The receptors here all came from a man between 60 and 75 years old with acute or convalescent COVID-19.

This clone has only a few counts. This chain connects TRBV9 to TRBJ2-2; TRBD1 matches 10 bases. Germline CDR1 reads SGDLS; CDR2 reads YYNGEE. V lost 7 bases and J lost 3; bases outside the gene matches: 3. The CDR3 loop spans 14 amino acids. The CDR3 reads CASSGTGDTGELFF. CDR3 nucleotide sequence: TGTGCCAGCTCCGGGACAGGGGACACCGGGGAGCTGTTTTTT. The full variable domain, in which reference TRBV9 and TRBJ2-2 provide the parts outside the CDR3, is DSGVTQTPKHLITATGQRVTLRCSPRSGDLSVYWYQQSLDQGLQFLIQYYNGEERAKGNILERFSAQQFPDLHSELNLSSLELGDSALYFCASSGTGDTGELFFGEGSRLTVL.

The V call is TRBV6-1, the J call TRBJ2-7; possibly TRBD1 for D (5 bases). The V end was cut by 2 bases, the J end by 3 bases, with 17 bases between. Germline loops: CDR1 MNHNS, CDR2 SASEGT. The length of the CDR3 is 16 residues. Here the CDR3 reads CASSEISGSLFYEQYF. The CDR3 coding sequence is TGTGCCAGCAGTGAAATCTCAGGGTCCCTCTTCTACGAGCAGTACTTC.